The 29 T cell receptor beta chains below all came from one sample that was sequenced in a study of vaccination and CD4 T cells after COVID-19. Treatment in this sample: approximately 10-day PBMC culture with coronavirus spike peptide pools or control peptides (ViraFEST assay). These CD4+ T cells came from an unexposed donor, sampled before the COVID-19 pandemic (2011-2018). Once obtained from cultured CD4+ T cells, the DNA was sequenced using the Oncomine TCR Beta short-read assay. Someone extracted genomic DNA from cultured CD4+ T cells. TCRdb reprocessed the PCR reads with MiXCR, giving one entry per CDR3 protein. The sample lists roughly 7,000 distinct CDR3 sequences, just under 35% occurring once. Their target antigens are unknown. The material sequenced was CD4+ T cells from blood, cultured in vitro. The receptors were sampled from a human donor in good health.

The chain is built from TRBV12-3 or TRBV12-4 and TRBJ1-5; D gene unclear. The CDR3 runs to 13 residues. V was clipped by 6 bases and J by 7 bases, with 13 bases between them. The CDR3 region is CASSPYPTQPQHF. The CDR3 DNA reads TGTGCCAGCAGCCCCTACCCCACACAGCCCCAGCATTTT.

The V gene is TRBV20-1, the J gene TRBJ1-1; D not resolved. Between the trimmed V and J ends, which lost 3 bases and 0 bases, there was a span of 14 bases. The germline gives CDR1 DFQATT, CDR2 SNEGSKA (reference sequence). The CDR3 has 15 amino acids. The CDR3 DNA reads TGCAGTGCTAGCGTCGCGTCGGGGATGAACACTGAAGCTTTCTTT. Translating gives CSASVASGMNTEAFF.

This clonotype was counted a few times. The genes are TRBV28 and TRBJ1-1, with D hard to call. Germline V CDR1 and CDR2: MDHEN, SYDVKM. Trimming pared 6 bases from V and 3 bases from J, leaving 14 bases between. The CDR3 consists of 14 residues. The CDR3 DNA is TGTGCCAGCAGGGCCGGAGGATCCTACACTGAAGCTTTCTTT. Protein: CASRAGGSYTEAFF.

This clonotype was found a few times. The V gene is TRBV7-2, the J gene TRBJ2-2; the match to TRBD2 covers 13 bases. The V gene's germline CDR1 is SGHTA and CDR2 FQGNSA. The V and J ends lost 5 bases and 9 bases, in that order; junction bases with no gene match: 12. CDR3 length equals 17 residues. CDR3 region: CASSPGLAGDRVWELFF. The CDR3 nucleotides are TGTGCCAGCAGCCCTGGACTAGCGGGAGATCGAGTGTGGGAGCTGTTTTTT.

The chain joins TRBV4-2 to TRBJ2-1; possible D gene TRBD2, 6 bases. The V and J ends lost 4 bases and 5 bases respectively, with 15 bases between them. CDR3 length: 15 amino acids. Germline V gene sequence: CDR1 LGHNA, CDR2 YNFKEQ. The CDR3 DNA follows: TGTGCCAGCAGCCTCGGGGGTGGCGGGGACAATGAGCAGTTCTTC. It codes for CASSLGGGGDNEQFF.

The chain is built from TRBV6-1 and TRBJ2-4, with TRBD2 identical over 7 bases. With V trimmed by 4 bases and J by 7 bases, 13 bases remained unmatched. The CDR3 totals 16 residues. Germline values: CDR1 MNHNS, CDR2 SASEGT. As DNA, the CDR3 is TGTGCCAGCAGTGCGAGCGGGACCTCTATCGGGAACATTCAGTACTTC. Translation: CASSASGTSIGNIQYF.

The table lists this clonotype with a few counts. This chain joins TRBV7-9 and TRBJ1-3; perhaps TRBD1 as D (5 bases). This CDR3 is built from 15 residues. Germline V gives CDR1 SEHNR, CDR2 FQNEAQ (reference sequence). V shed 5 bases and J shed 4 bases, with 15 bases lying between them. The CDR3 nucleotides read TGTGCCAGCAGCCCCCGCCGGGGGAGCGGAAACACCATATATTTT. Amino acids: CASSPRRGSGNTIYF.

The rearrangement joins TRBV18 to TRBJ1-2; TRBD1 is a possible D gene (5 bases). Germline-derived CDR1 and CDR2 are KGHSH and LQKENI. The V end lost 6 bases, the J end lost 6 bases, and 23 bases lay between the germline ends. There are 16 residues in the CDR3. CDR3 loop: CASSLTGQGVADGYTF. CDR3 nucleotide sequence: TGTGCCAGCTCTCTCACCGGGCAGGGTGTAGCCGATGGCTACACCTTC.

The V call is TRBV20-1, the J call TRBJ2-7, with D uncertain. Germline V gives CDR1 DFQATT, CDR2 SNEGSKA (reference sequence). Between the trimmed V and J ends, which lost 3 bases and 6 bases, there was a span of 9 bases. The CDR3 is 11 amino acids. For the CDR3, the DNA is TGCAGTGCTAGTAACACGGCCGAGCAGTACTTC. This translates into CSASNTAEQYF.

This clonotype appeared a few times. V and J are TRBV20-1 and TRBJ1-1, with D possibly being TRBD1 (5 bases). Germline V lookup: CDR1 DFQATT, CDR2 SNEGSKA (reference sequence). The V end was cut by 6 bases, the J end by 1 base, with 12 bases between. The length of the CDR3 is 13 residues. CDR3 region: CSAPGGGNTEAFF. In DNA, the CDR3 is TGCAGTGCCCCTGGGGGGGGGAACACTGAAGCTTTCTTT.

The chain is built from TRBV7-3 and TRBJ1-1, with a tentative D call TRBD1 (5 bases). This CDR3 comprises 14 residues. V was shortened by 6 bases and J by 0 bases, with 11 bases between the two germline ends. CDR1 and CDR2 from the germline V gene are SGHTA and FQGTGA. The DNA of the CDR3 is TGTGCCAGCAGTCCCGACAGTATGAACACTGAAGCTTTCTTT. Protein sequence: CASSPDSMNTEAFF.

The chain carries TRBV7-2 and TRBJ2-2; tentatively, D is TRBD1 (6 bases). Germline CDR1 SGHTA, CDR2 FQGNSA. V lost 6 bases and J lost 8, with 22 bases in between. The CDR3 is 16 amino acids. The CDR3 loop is CASRHNRDNVVGELFF. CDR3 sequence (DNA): TGTGCCAGCAGGCATAACCGGGACAACGTTGTGGGGGAGCTGTTTTTT. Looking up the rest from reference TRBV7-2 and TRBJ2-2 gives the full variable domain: GAGVSQSPSNKVTEKGKDVELRCDPISGHTALYWYRQSLGQGLEFLIYFQGNSAPDKSGLPSDRFSAERTGGSVSTLTIQRTQQEDSAVYLCASRHNRDNVVGELFFGEGSRLTVL.

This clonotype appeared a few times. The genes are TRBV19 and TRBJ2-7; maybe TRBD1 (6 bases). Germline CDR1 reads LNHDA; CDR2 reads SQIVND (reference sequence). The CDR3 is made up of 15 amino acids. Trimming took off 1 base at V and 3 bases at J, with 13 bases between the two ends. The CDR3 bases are TGTGCCAGTAGTATAGGTGGACAGTTTAGCTACGAGCAGTACTTC. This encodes CASSIGGQFSYEQYF.

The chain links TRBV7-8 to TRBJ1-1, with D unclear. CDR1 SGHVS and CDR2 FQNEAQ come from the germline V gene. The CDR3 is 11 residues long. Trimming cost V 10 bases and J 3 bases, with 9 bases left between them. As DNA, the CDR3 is TGTGCCACTAGGGTAGACACTGAAGCTTTCTTT. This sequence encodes CATRVDTEAFF. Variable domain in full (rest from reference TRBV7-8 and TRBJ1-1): GAGVSQSPRYKVAKRGQDVALRCDPISGHVSLFWYQQALGQGPEFLTYFQNEAQLDKSGLPSDRFFAERPEGSVSTLKIQRTQQEDSAVYLCATRVDTEAFFGQGTRLTVV.

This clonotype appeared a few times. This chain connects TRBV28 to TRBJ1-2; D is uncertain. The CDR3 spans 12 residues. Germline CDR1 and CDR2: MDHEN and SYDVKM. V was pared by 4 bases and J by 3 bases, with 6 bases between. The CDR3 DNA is TGTGCCAGCAGTTACGCCTACTATGGCTACACCTTC. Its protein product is CASSYAYYGYTF.

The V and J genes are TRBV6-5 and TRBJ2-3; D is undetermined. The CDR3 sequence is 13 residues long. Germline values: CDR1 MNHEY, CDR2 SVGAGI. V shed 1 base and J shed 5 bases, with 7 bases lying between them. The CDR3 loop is CASSYYAGDTQYF. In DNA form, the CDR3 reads TGTGCCAGCAGTTACTACGCAGGAGATACGCAGTATTTT.

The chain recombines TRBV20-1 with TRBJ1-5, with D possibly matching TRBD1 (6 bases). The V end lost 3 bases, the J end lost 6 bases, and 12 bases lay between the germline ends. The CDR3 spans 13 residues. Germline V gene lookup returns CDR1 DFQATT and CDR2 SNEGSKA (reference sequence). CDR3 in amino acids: CSASNRVGQPQHF. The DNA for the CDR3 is TGCAGTGCTAGTAACAGGGTAGGTCAGCCCCAGCATTTT.

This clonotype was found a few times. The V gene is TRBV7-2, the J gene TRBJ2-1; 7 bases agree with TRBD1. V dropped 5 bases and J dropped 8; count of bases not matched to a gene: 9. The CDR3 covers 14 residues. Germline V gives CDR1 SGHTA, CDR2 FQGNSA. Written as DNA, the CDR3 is TGTGCCAGCAGCCACCGACAGGGCGTGTATGAGCAGTTCTTC. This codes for CASSHRQGVYEQFF.

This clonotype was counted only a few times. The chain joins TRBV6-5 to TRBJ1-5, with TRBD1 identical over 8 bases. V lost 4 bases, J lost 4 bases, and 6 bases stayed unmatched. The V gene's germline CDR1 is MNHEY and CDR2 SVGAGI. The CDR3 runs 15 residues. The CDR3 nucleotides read TGTGCCAGCAGTTCCCGCCGACAGGGGAATCAGCCCCAGCATTTT. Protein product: CASSSRRQGNQPQHF.

The CDR3 loop reads CASQREGLQTQYF. The CDR3 coding sequence is TGTGCCAGCCAGCGGGAGGGCCTACAGACCCAGTACTTC. The V and J genes are TRBV2 and TRBJ2-5; TRBD2 matches at 10 bases. The CDR3 contains 13 residues. CDR1 is SNHLY and CDR2 is FYNNEI in the germline V gene. J gave up 6 bases and V 8 bases, and 6 bases lay outside the gene matches. Drawing the rest from reference TRBV2 and TRBJ2-5, the complete variable domain is EPEVTQTPSHQVTQMGQEVILRCVPISNHLYFYWYRQILGQKVEFLVSFYNNEISEKSEIFDDQFSVERPDGSNFTLKIRSTKLEDSAMYFCASQREGLQTQYFGPGTRLLVL.

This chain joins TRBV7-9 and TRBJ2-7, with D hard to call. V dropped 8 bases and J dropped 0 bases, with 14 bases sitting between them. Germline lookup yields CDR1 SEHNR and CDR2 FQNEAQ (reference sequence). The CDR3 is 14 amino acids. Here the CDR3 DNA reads TGTGCCAGCGGCAGAATCGGCGTCTCCTACGAGCAGTACTTC. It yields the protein CASGRIGVSYEQYF.

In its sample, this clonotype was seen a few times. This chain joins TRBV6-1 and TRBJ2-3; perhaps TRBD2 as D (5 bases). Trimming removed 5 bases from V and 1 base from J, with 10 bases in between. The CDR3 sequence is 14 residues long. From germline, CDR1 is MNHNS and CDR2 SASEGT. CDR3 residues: CASSQLRGTDTQYF. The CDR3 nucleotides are TGTGCCAGCAGTCAGCTGAGGGGCACAGATACGCAGTATTTT.

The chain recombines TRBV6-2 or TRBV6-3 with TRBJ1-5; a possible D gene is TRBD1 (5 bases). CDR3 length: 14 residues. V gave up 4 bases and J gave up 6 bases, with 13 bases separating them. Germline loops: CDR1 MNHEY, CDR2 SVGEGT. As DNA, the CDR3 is TGTGCCAGCAGTTCCGGGGGTGGGGGTCAGCCCCAGCATTTT. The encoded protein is CASSSGGGGQPQHF.

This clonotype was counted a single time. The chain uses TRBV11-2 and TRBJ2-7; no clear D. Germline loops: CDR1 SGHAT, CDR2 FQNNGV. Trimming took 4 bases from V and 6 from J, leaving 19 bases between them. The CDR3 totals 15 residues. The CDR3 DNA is TGTGCCAGCAGCTCTCATTCGGCAACGCATGGCGAGCAGTACTTC. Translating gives CASSSHSATHGEQYF.

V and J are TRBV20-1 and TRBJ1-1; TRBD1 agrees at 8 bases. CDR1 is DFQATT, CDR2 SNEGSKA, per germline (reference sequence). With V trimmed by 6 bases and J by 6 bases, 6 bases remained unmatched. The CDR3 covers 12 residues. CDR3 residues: CSAAGTGAEAFF. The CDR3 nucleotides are TGCAGTGCAGCCGGGACAGGTGCTGAAGCTTTCTTT.

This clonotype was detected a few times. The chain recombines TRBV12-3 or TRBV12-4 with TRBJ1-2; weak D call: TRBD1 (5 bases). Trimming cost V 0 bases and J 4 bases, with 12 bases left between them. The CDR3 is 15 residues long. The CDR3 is CASSLAAGPTYGYTF. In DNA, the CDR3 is TGTGCCAGCAGTTTAGCGGCAGGGCCTACCTATGGCTACACCTTC.

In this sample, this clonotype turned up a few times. CDR3 sequence (DNA): TGTGCCAGCAGTTACCATGGGACAGGGCAAGAGACCCAGTACTTC. It codes for CASSYHGTGQETQYF. This chain connects TRBV6-5 to TRBJ2-5, with 9 nucleotides matching TRBD1. After removal of 2 bases from V and 2 bases from J, the junction contained 3 bases not matched to a gene. Germline V CDR1 and CDR2: MNHEY, SVGAGI. The CDR3 has 15 residues.

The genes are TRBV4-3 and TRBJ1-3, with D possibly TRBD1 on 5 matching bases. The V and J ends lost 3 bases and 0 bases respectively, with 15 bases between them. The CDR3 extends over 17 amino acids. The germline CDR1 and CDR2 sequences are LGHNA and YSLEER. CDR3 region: CASSQAPGLSSGNTIYF. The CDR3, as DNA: TGCGCCAGCAGCCAGGCACCGGGACTGAGCTCTGGAAACACCATATATTTT.

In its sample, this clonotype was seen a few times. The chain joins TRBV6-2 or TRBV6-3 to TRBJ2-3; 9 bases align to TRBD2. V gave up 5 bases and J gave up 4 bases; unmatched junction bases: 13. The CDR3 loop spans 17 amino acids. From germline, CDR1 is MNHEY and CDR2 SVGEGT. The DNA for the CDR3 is TGTGCCAGCAGTAAACGCCTAGCGGGAAAGCTTGCAGATACGCAGTATTTT. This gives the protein CASSKRLAGKLADTQYF.